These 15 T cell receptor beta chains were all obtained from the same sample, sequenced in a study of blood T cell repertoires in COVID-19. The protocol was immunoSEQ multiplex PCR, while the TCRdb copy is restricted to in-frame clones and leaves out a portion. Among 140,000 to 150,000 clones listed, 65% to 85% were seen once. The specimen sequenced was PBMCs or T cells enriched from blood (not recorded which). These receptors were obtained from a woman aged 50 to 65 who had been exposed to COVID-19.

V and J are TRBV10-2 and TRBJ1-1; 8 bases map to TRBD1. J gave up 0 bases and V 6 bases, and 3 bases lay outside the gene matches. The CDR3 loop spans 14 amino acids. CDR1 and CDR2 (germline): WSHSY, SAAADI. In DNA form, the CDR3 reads TGCGCCAGCAGGACAGGGGCGGTGAACACTGAAGCTTTCTTT. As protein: CASRTGAVNTEAFF.

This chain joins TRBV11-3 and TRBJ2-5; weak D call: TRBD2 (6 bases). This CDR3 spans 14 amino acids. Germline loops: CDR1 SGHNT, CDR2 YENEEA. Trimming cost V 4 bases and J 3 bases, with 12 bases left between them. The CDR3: CASSWQGGEETQYF. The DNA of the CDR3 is TGTGCCAGCAGCTGGCAGGGAGGAGAAGAGACCCAGTACTTC.

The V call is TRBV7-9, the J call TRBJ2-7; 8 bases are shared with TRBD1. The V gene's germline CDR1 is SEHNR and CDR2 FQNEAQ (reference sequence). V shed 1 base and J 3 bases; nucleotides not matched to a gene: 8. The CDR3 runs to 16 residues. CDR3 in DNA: TGTGCCAGCAGCTTAGTAGGAGCAGGGGGCAACTACGAGCAGTACTTC. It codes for CASSLVGAGGNYEQYF.

For the CDR3, the DNA is TGTGCCAGCAGCCGAACTACAGGGGGCAGGACACCCCTCCACTTT. Amino acids: CASSRTTGGRTPLHF. The V call is TRBV3-1 (or the pseudogene TRBV3-2), the J call TRBJ1-6, with 9 bases lining up with TRBD1. CDR1 is LGHDT and CDR2 is YNNKEL in the germline V gene (reference sequence). Trimming removed 4 bases from V and 11 bases from J; junction bases left unmatched: 9. CDR3 length: 15 amino acids.

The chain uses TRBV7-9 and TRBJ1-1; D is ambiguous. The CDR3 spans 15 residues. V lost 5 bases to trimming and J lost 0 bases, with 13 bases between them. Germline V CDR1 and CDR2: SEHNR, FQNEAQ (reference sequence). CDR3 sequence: CASSTTVRLNTEAFF. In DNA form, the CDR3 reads TGTGCCAGCAGCACCACGGTCCGATTGAACACTGAAGCTTTCTTT.

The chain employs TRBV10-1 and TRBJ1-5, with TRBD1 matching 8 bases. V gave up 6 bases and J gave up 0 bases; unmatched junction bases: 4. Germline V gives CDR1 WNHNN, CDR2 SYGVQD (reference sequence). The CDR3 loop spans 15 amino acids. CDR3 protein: CASRGQADSNQPQHF. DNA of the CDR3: TGCGCCAGCAGGGGACAGGCTGATAGCAATCAGCCCCAGCATTTT.

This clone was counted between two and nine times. The CDR3, as DNA: TGTGCCAGCAGCATCAGGGATCAGCCCCAGCATTTT. Amino acids: CASSIRDQPQHF. This sequence joins TRBV7-9 and TRBJ1-5, with D perhaps matching TRBD1 (5 bases). Per germline, CDR1 SEHNR and CDR2 FQNEAQ (reference sequence). V was shortened by 5 bases and J by 5 bases, with 7 bases between the two germline ends. The CDR3 contains 12 residues.

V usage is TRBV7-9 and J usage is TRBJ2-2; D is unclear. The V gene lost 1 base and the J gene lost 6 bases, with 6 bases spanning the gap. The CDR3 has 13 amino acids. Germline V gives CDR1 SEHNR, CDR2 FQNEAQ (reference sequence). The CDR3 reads CASSLDFAGELFF. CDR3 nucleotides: TGTGCCAGCAGCTTAGATTTCGCCGGGGAGCTGTTTTTT. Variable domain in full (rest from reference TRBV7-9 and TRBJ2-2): DTGVSQNPRHKITKRGQNVTFRCDPISEHNRLYWYRQTLGQGPEFLTYFQNEAQLEKSRLLSDRFSAERPKGSFSTLEIQRTEQGDSAMYLCASSLDFAGELFFGEGSRLTVL.

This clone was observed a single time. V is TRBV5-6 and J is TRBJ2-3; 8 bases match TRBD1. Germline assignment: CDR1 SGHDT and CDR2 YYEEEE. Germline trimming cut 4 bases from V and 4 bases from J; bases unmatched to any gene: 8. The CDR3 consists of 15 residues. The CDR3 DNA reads TGTGCCAGCAGCCCCTGGGACAGGCTGGCAGATACGCAGTATTTT. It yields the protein CASSPWDRLADTQYF.

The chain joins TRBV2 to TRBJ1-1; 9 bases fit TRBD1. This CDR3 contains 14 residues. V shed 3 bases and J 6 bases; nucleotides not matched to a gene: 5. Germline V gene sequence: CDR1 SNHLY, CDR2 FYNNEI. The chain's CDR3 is CASSDRGQGPEAFF. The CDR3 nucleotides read TGTGCCAGCAGTGATCGAGGACAGGGGCCTGAAGCTTTCTTT.

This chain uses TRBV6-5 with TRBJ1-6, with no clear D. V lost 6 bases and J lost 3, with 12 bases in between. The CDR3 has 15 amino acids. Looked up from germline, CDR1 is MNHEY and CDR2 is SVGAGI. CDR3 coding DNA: TGTGCCAGCAGCAACGACGGGATCTATAATTCACCCCTCCACTTT. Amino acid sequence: CASSNDGIYNSPLHF.

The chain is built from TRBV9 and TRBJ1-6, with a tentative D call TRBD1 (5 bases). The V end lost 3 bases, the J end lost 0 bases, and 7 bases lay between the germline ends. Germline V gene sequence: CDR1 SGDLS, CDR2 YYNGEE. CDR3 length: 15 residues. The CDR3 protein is CASSATASYNSPLHF. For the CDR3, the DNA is TGTGCCAGCAGCGCGACAGCCTCCTATAATTCACCCCTCCACTTT.

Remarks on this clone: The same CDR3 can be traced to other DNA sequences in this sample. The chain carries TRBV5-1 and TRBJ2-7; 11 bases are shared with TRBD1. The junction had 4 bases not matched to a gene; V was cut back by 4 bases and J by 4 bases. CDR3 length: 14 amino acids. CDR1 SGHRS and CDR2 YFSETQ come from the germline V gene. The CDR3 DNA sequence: TGCGCCAGCAGCATCGGGACAGGGGGTTACGAGCAGTACTTC. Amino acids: CASSIGTGGYEQYF. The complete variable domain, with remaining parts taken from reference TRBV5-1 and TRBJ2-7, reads KAGVTQTPRYLIKTRGQQVTLSCSPISGHRSVSWYQQTPGQGLQFLFEYFSETQRNKGNFPGRFSGRQFSNSRSEMNVSTLELGDSALYLCASSIGTGGYEQYFGPGTRLTVT.

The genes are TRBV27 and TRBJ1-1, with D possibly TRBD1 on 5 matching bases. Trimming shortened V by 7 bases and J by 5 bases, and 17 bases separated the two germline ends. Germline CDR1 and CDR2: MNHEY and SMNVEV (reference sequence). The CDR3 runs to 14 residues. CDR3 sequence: CASKFSRGVTEAFF. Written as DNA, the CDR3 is TGTGCCAGCAAATTCTCACGGGGGGTGACTGAAGCTTTCTTT.

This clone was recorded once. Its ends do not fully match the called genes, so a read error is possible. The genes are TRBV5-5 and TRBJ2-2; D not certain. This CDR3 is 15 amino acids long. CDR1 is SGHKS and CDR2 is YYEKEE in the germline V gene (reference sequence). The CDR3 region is CASSLADSPTEELFF. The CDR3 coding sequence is TGTGCCAGCAGCTTGGCCGACTCCCCCACCGAGGAGCTGTTTTTT.